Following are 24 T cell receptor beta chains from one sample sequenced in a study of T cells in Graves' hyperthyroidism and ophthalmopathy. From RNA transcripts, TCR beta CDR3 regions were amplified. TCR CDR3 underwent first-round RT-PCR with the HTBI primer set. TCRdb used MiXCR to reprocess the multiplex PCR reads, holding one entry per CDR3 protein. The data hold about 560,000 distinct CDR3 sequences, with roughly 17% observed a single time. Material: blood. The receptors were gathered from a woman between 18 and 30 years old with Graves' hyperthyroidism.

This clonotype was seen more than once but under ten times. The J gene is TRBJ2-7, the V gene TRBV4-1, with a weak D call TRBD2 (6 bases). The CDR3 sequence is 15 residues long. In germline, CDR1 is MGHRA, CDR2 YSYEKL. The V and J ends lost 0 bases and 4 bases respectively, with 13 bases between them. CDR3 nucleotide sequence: TGCGCCAGCAGCCAAGAAGCGGGTAGCAAGTACGAGCAGTACTTC. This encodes CASSQEAGSKYEQYF.

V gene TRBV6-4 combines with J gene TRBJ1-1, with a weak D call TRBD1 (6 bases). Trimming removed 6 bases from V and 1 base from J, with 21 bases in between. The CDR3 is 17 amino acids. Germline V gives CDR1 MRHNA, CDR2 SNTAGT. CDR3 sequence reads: CASSRPSAGASNTEAFF. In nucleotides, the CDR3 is TGTGCCAGCAGCCGCCCCAGCGCAGGGGCTTCGAACACTGAAGCTTTCTTT.

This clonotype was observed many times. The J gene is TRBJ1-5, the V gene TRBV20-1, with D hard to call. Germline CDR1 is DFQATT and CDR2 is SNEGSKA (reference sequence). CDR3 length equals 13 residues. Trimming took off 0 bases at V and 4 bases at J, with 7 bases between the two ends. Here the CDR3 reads CSAREGRNQPQHF. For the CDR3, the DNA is TGCAGTGCTAGAGAAGGGAGGAATCAGCCCCAGCATTTT.

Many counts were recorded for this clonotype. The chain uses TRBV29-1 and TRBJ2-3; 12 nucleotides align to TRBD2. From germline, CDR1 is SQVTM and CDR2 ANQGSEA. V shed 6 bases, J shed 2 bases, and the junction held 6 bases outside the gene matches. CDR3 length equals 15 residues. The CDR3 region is CSVNGLAGTTDTQYF. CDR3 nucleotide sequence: TGCAGCGTAAACGGACTAGCGGGGACCACAGATACGCAGTATTTT.

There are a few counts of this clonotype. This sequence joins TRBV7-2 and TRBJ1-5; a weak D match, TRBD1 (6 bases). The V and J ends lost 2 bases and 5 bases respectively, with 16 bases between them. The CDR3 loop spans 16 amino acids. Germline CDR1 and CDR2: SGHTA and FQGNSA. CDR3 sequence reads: CASSLSGGGVDQPQHF. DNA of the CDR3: TGTGCCAGCAGCTTATCAGGCGGGGGCGTCGATCAGCCCCAGCATTTT.

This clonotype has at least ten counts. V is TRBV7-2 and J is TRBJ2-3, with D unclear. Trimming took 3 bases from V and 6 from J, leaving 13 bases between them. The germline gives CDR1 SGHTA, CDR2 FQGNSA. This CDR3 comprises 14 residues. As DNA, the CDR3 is TGTGCCAGCAGCTTCCAGAGGACGTCCGATACGCAGTATTTT. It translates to CASSFQRTSDTQYF.

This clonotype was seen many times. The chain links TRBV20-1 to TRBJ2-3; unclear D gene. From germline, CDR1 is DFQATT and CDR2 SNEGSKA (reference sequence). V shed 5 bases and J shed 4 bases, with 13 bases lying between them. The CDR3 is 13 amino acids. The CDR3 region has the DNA TGCAGTGCTCCCGACACTGAGCCAGATACGCAGTATTTT. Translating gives CSAPDTEPDTQYF.

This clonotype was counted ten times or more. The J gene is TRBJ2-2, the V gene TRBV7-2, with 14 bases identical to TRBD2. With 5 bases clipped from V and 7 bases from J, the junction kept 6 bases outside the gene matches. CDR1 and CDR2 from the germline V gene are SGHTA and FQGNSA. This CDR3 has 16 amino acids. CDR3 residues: CASSPRLAGGYGELFF. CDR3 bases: TGTGCCAGCAGCCCCCGACTAGCGGGAGGGTACGGGGAGCTGTTTTTT.

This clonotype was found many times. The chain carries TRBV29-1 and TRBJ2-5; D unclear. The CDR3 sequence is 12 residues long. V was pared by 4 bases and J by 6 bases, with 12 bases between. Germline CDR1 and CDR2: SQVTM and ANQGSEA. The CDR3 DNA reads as TGCAGCGTTGGCGCACAACAGCAGACCCAGTACTTC. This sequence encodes CSVGAQQQTQYF.

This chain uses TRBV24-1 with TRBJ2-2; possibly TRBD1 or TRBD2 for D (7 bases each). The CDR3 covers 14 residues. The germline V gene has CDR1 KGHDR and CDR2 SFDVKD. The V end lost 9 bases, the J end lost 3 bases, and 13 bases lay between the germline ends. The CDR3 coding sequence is TGTGCCACCCAGGGGGGGGAAGACACCGGGGAGCTGTTTTTT. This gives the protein CATQGGEDTGELFF.

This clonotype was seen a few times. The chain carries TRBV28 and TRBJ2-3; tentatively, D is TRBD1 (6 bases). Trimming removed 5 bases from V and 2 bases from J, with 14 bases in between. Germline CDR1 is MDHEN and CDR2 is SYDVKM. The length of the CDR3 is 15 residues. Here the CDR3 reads CASSPTQGSTDTQYF. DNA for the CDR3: TGTGCCAGCAGTCCAACACAGGGTTCCACAGATACGCAGTATTTT.

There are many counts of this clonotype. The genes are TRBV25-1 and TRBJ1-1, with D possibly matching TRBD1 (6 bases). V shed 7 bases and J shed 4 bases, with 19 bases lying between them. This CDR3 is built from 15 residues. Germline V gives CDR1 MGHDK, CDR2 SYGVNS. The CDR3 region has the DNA TGTGCCAGCACTCCCCCCCGGGGGGCTAGCACTGAAGCTTTCTTT. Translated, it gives CASTPPRGASTEAFF.

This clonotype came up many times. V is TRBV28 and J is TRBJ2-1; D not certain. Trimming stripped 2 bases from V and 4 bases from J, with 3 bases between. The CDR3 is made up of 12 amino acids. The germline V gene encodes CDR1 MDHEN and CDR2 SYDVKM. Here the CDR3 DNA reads TGTGCCAGCAGTTTAGAGTACAATGAGCAGTTCTTC. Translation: CASSLEYNEQFF.

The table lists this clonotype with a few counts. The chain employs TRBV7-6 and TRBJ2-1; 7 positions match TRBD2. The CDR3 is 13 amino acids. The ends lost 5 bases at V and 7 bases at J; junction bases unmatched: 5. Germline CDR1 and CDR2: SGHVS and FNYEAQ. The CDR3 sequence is CASSPGTKNEQFF. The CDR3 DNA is TGTGCCAGCAGCCCCGGGACTAAAAATGAGCAGTTCTTC. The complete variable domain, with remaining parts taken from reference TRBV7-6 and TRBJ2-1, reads GAGVSQSPRYKVTKRGQDVALRCDPISGHVSLYWYRQALGQGPEFLTYFNYEAQQDKSGLPNDRFSAERPEGSISTLTIQRTEQRDSAMYRCASSPGTKNEQFFGPGTRLTVL.

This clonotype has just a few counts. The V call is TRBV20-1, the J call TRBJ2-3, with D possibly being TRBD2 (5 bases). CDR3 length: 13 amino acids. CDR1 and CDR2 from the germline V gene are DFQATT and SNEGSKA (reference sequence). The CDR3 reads CTPPGRGTDTQYF. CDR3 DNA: TGCACCCCCCCGGGCCGAGGGACAGATACGCAGTATTTT.

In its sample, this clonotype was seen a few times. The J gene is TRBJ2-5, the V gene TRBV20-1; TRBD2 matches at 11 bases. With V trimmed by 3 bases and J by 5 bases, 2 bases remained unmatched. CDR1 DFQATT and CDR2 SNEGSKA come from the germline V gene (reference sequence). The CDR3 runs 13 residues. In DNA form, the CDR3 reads TGCAGTGCTAGGACTAGCGGGGTTGAGACCCAGTACTTC. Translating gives CSARTSGVETQYF.

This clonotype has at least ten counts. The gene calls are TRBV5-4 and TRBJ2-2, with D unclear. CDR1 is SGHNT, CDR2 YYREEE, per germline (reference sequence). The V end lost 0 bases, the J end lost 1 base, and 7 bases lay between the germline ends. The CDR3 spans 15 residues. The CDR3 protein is CASSLGPLNTGELFF. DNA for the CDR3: TGTGCCAGCAGCTTGGGGCCGCTGAACACCGGGGAGCTGTTTTTT.

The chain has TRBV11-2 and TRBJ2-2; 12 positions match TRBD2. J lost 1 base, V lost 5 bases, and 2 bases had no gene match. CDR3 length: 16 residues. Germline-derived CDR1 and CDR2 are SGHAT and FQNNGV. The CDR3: CASSELAGGNTGELFF. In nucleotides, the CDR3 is TGTGCCAGCAGCGAACTAGCGGGGGGGAACACCGGGGAGCTGTTTTTT.

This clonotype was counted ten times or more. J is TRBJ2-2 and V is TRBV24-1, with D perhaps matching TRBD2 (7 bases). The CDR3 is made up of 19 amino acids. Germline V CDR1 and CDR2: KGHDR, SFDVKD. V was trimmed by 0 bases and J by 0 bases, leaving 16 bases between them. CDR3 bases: TGTGCCACCAGTGATTTGCGACCTCGGGGGGCGTCGAACACCGGGGAGCTGTTTTTT. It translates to CATSDLRPRGASNTGELFF.

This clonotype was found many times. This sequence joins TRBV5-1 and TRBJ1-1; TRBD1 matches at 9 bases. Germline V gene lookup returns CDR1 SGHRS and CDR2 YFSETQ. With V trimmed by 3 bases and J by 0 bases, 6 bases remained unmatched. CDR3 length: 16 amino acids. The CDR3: CASSSPGTGMNTEAFF. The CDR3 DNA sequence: TGCGCCAGCAGCTCTCCCGGGACAGGGATGAACACTGAAGCTTTCTTT.

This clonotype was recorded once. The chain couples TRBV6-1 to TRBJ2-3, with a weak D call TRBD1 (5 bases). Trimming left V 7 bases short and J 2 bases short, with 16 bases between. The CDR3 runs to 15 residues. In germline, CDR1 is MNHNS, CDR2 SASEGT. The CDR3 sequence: CASNPGLPHTDTQYF. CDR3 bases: TGTGCCAGCAACCCAGGGCTACCGCACACAGATACGCAGTATTTT.

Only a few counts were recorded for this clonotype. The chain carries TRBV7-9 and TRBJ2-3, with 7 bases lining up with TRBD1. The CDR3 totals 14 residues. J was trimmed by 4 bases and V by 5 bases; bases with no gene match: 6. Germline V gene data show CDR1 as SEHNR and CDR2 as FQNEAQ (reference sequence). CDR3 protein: CASSHDRDADTQYF. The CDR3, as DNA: TGTGCCAGCAGCCACGACAGGGACGCAGATACGCAGTATTTT.

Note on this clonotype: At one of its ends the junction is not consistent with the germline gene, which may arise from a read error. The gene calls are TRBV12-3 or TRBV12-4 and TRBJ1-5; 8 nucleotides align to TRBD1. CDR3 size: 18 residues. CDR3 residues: CAGSLLRPPDRAPRPQHF. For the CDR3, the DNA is TGTGCCGGCAGCCTGCTTCGCCCACCGGACAGGGCTCCTCGGCCCCAGCATTTT.

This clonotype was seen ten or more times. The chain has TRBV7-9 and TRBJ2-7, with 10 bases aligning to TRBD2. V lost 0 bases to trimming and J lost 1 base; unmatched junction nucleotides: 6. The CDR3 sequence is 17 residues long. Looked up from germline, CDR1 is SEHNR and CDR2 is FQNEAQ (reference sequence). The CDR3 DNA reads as TGTGCCAGCAGCTTAGCCCCAGCGGGAGGGAGGTCCTACGAGCAGTACTTC. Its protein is CASSLAPAGGRSYEQYF.